The table lists the clone carrying this T cell receptor (beta chain) with a count of one. This table comes from immunoSEQ multiplex PCR, and its TCRdb copy is limited to in-frame clones, with some not included. The sample records some 57,000 clones, 70% to 85% being singletons. CDR3 size: 14 residues. V lost 5 bases and J lost 5; bases outside the gene matches: 4. The germline CDR1 and CDR2 sequences are SGHTA and FQGTGA. This specimen comes from a study of OX40 agonist ivuxolimab in advanced cancers. The wider study: Ivuxolimab, an agonistic anti-OX40 (CD134) antibody, was given to patients. Eligibility admitted prior anti-PD-1, anti-PD-L1 or anti-CTLA-4 therapy; about 40% had some.

Drawing of blood for sampling happened at baseline, at cycle 4 day 1, and at cycle 7 day 1. The clonotype comes from an adult with an advanced solid tumor such as melanoma, head and neck, liver or kidney cancer. The rearrangement uses TRBV7-3 and TRBJ1-1, with 11 bases matching TRBD1. Sequencing used CD4+ or CD8+ T cells sorted from blood, obtained in a trial of the OX40 agonist ivuxolimab. This chain's CDR3 is CASSPGQGATEAFF. The CDR3 nucleotides are TGTGCCAGCAGCCCAGGACAGGGGGCTACTGAAGCTTTCTTT.